Here is one T cell receptor (beta chain) with its context. The data were taken from a study of blood T cell repertoires in COVID-19. Across the whole study: Samples of COVID-19 (acute and convalescent) were obtained from the United States, Italy and Spain. In each case, the material was cDNA or gDNA derived from T cells, B-cell-depleted T cells, or PBMCs.

Germline CDR1 is LNHDA and CDR2 is SQIVND (reference sequence). The V end lost 0 bases, the J end lost 4 bases, and 6 bases lay between the germline ends. CDR3 size: 13 residues. As originally analysed: It was from reference gene primer amplification that nucleated cell counts were estimated. Clones were sequenced by immunoSEQ multiplex PCR, and TCRdb holds only the in-frame ones, with some missing. That table gives V, J and clone size, and the DNA gave D and trimming. Of 130,000 to 150,000 clones in the sample, 60% to 80% are singletons; the top ten hold around 8.7%. Sequencing was carried out using peripheral blood. The receptor was isolated from a man in his fifties or sixties with active or convalescent COVID-19. The genes are TRBV19 and TRBJ1-1; no clear D. As DNA, the CDR3 is TGTGCCAGTAGTATAGATCGCGGCACTGAAGCTTTCTTT. Translation: CASSIDRGTEAFF. The entire variable domain, with the rest obtained from reference TRBV19 and TRBJ1-1, is as follows: DGGITQSPKYLFRKEGQNVTLSCEQNLNHDAMYWYRQDPGQGLRLIYYSQIVNDFQKGDIAEGYSVSREKKESFPLTVTSAQKNPTAFYLCASSIDRGTEAFFGQGTRLTVV.